The T cell receptor (beta chain) under discussion was sequenced for a study of blood T cell repertoires in COVID-19. The data were produced by immunoSEQ multiplex PCR, yet TCRdb's version contains in-frame clones alone and is incomplete. Of around 250,000 clones in the sample, 70% to 90% are singletons; the top ten hold 4.5% to 5.5%. V dropped 7 bases and J dropped 5 bases, with 17 bases sitting between them. The germline gives CDR1 MDHEN, CDR2 SYDVKM. This CDR3 contains 14 residues. This receptor was taken from a man in his forties or fifties with active or convalescent COVID-19. J is TRBJ1-2 and V is TRBV28, with TRBD1 as a possible D gene (6 bases). What was sequenced was peripheral blood. CDR3 in amino acids: CASKGPGAPYGYTF. DNA of the CDR3: TGTGCCAGCAAAGGCCCAGGGGCCCCATATGGCTACACCTTC.